These T cell receptor beta chains were read from a single sample in a study of T-cell reconstitution after alpha-beta-depleted transplantation in children. TCRdb used MiXCR to reprocess the PCR reads, holding one entry per CDR3 protein. Here the sample spans 500,000 to 650,000 distinct CDR3 sequences, 13% being singletons. Sequences were derived from PBMCs, mostly from graft donor cells, sampled 360 days after TCRalphabeta/CD19-depleted stem cell transplant. The source is a male patient aged 10 to 17 who had a stem cell transplant for acute myeloid leukemia, so the T cells may come from the graft donor. CDR3s include the opening cysteine and the closing phenylalanine or tryptophan. A D gene is named only where the DNA matches it firmly. Not all rows give a size; the values are once, few, many and, for expanded clones, a class.

CDR3nt,CDR3aa,j_gene,len,abundance,v_gene,d_gene
TGTGCCAGCACCCCCTTGACTAGCGGCACGAACACCGGGGAGCTGTTTTTT,CASTPLTSGTNTGELFF,TRBJ2-2,17,few,TRBV12-3/TRBV12-4,TRBD2
TGTGCCAGCAGGCGAATAGTCAGGGTGAGGCAGCCCCAGCATTTT,CASRRIVRVRQPQHF,TRBJ1-5,15,-,TRBV28,-
TGCGCCAGCAGCTTTACTAGCGAGTCCTACGAGCAGTACTTC,CASSFTSESYEQYF,TRBJ2-7,14,many,TRBV5-1,TRBD2
TGTGCCAGCAGGGGGCCGGAGACCCAGTACTTC,CASRGPETQYF,TRBJ2-5,11,many,TRBV3-1,-
TGTGCCAGCAGTCCAGGGGCAAATAATTCACCCCTCCACTTT,CASSPGANNSPLHF,TRBJ1-6,14,many,TRBV28,-
TGTGCCAGCAATTTATCACCGGGACTAGCGGGAGAAGTGGACTACAATGAGCAGTTCTTC,CASNLSPGLAGEVDYNEQFF,TRBJ2-1,20,few,TRBV28,TRBD2
TGTGCCAGCAGCTCCCCGGACAGGGGTTCTAATGAGCAGTTCTTC,CASSSPDRGSNEQFF,TRBJ2-1,15,-,TRBV7-9,TRBD1
TGTGCCAGCAGCCAATATGTAAGAGACTACGAGCAGTACTTC,CASSQYVRDYEQYF,TRBJ2-7,14,many,TRBV14,-
TGTGCCACCAGCAGAGATCTTGCCGGGAATCAGCCCCAGCATTTT,CATSRDLAGNQPQHF,TRBJ1-5,15,-,TRBV15,-
TGTGCCAGCAGCTTAGCGCTCCTGGGAGGCGAGCAGTACTTC,CASSLALLGGEQYF,TRBJ2-7,14,-,TRBV7-2,-
TGTGCCAGCAGCCAAGGGCGGGAGGACCGGAAGCAGTTCTTC,CASSQGREDRKQFF,TRBJ2-1,14,-,TRBV3-1,TRBD2
TGCGCCAGCAGCCCAGTGAACCCAACTAATGAAAAACTGTTTTTT,CASSPVNPTNEKLFF,TRBJ1-4,15,-,TRBV5-1,-
TGTGCCAGCAGCTTAACCTGGGCGGCGGGGAGGGGGTACAATGAGCAGTTCTTC,CASSLTWAAGRGYNEQFF,TRBJ2-1,18,-,TRBV7-3,-
TGCGCCAGCAGCCAAGATACTGCGAGCACAGATACGCAGTATTTT,CASSQDTASTDTQYF,TRBJ2-3,15,-,TRBV4-3,-
TGTGCCAGCAGCCTCCTGACCGGGACTAGCGGACCGAGGGCAGATACGCAGTATTTT,CASSLLTGTSGPRADTQYF,TRBJ2-3,19,few,TRBV4-2,TRBD2
TGTGCCAGTAGCCCGCTAGAGGGCTATCCGTCCGAGCAGTACTTC,CASSPLEGYPSEQYF,TRBJ2-7,15,many,TRBV19,-
TGTGCCAGCAGTTTGGCCGGGACAGGCCCCAATCAGCCCCAGCATTTT,CASSLAGTGPNQPQHF,TRBJ1-5,16,many,TRBV12-3/TRBV12-4,TRBD1
TGTGCCAGCATGCCAGGGGTCCTCTCCTACGAGCAGTACTTC,CASMPGVLSYEQYF,TRBJ2-7,14,few,TRBV28,-
TGTGCCAGCAGCCCCGGATCGGGACTTGAAAAACTGTTTTTT,CASSPGSGLEKLFF,TRBJ1-4,14,few,TRBV7-9,-
TGCAGCGTTGTCCTCGCGGGGGCGGTAAACACCGGGGAGCTGTTTTTT,CSVVLAGAVNTGELFF,TRBJ2-2,16,few,TRBV29-1,-
TGCAGCGTTGTAGGGACAATCCCTTCTGGGGCCAACGTCCTGACTTTC,CSVVGTIPSGANVLTF,TRBJ2-6,16,-,TRBV29-1,-
TGTGCCAGCAGTTTCAAGACTAGCGGGAGTTCGCCTCTATACGAGCAGTACTTC,CASSFKTSGSSPLYEQYF,TRBJ2-7,18,few,TRBV12-3/TRBV12-4,TRBD2
TGTGCCAGCAGTGAATCGACAGGGGGCAGATCACCCCTCCACTTT,CASSESTGGRSPLHF,TRBJ1-6,15,few,TRBV2,TRBD1
TGCAGTGCTAGAGGGGACAGGGGCTACAATGAGCAGTTCTTC,CSARGDRGYNEQFF,TRBJ2-1,14,few,TRBV20-1,TRBD1
TGTGCCAGCAGTTTCGGCAAGCGGGCAGATACGCAGTATTTT,CASSFGKRADTQYF,TRBJ2-3,14,many,TRBV28,-
TGTGCCAGCCTGCGCCTCTCGGGCACAGATACGCAGTATTTT,CASLRLSGTDTQYF,TRBJ2-3,14,-,TRBV12-3/TRBV12-4,-
TGTGCCATCACCTCGGGATGGAAATCCTACGAGCAGTACTTC,CAITSGWKSYEQYF,TRBJ2-7,14,-,TRBV10-3,-
TGTGCCAGCAGCACAGATTCGTGGCACGAGCAGTACTTC,CASSTDSWHEQYF,TRBJ2-7,13,-,TRBV7-6,-
TGTGCCAGCAGTTTAGCGCGAAGGACTCAGCCCCAGCATTTT,CASSLARRTQPQHF,TRBJ1-5,14,-,TRBV12-3/TRBV12-4,-
TGTGCCAGCAGTTACTCTGAGGGGGTCACTGAAGCTTTCTTT,CASSYSEGVTEAFF,TRBJ1-1,14,-,TRBV6-5,-
TGCAGCGTTTCAGGGGACTACTCCTACGAGCAGTACTTC,CSVSGDYSYEQYF,TRBJ2-7,13,many,TRBV29-1,-
TGTGCCAGCAGCTTACCCGGGACTAGCGGGCTAAGGAACACCGGGGAGCTGTTTTTT,CASSLPGTSGLRNTGELFF,TRBJ2-2,19,-,TRBV7-6,TRBD2
TGCAGTGCTAGAGATAGGCCTGGGTACGAGCAGTACTTC,CSARDRPGYEQYF,TRBJ2-7,13,many,TRBV20-1,-
TGTGCCAGGCTTCCAGCGGGAGAGGGGCAGTTCTTC,CARLPAGEGQFF,TRBJ2-1,12,few,TRBV24-1,TRBD2
TGTGCCAGCAGCTTATCGGACAGGGTGTTGGGATTTGGATCCTACGAGCAGTACTTC,CASSLSDRVLGFGSYEQYF,TRBJ2-7,19,few,TRBV11-1,TRBD1